Shown below are 2 T cell receptor beta chains from a single sample sequenced in a study of blood T cell repertoires in COVID-19. TCRdb's copy holds only in-frame clones and misses some; the assay was immunoSEQ multiplex PCR. The table records approximately 150,000 clones, about 80% of them present only once. Sequencing used peripheral blood. The receptors were sampled from a human donor in a cohort sampled during active COVID-19.

About this clone itself: Compared with germline, one end of the junction differs, possibly owing to a read error. This chain uses TRBV7-7 with TRBJ2-2; the match to TRBD1 covers 9 bases. CDR3 length equals 16 residues. Germline V CDR1 and CDR2: SSHAT, FNYEAQ (reference sequence). DNA for the CDR3: TGTGCTAGCAGCTTAACAGGGGGCGCCGGCACCGGGGAGCTGTTTTTT. Encoded protein: CASSLTGGAGTGELFF. The full variable domain, completed using reference TRBV7-7 and TRBJ2-2, is GAGVSQSPRYKVTKRGQDVTLRCDPISSHATLYWYQQALGQGPEFLTYFNYEAQPDKSGLPSDRFSAERPEGSISTLTIQRTEQRDSAMYRCASSLTGGAGTGELFFGEGSRLTVL.

The chain links TRBV5-1 to TRBJ2-2; 8 bases are a match to TRBD2. J was trimmed by 0 bases and V by 5 bases; bases with no gene match: 6. CDR1 is SGHRS and CDR2 is YFSETQ in the germline V gene. The CDR3 runs 16 residues. CDR3: CASSSRGAANTGELFF. The CDR3 bases are TGCGCCAGCAGTTCGCGGGGGGCCGCGAACACCGGGGAGCTGTTTTTT. The complete variable domain, with remaining parts taken from reference TRBV5-1 and TRBJ2-2, reads KAGVTQTPRYLIKTRGQQVTLSCSPISGHRSVSWYQQTPGQGLQFLFEYFSETQRNKGNFPGRFSGRQFSNSRSEMNVSTLELGDSALYLCASSSRGAANTGELFFGEGSRLTVL.